The next 3 T cell receptor beta chains were all read from a single sample in a study of graft-versus-host responses after intestinal transplantation. The repertoire was sequenced with immunoSEQ multiplex PCR; TCRdb's copy has only in-frame clones and lacks some. The sample records around 18,000 clones, around 80% being singletons. The sample was PBMCs, taken 14 days after transplant. The receptors stem from a human patient who received an intestinal transplant, so some T cells may come from the graft donor.

The rearrangement joins TRBV11-2 to TRBJ2-1, with D unclear. CDR3 length equals 15 residues. The V and J ends lost 1 base and 3 bases respectively, with 10 bases between them. The germline V gene has CDR1 SGHAT and CDR2 FQNNGV. CDR3 bases: TGTGCCAGCAGCTTAGGAGAGTCCGGCTACAATGAGCAGTTCTTC. Protein: CASSLGESGYNEQFF.

The gene calls are TRBV6-5 and TRBJ2-3; D uncertain. The CDR3 runs to 13 residues. The germline V and J ends were trimmed by 0 bases and 4 bases, with 5 bases remaining between them. Germline CDR1 MNHEY, CDR2 SVGAGI. The CDR3 reads CASSYSISDTQYF. The CDR3 coding sequence is TGTGCCAGCAGTTACTCGATATCAGATACGCAGTATTTT.

This clone was observed a single time. The chain's CDR3 is CSARTNEQYF. The CDR3, as DNA: TGCAGTGCTAGAACCAACGAGCAGTACTTC. The V gene is TRBV20-1, the J gene TRBJ2-7; D ambiguous. The CDR3 extends over 10 amino acids. Trimming pared 2 bases from V and 5 bases from J, leaving 4 bases between. The V gene's germline CDR1 is DFQATT and CDR2 SNEGSKA (reference sequence).